This TCR beta chain was captured in a study of T cell repertoires in aging, cancer and after chemotherapy. The study, taken as a whole, reports: Age-matched healthy donors had significantly more diverse, less clonal blood TCR repertoires than untreated cancer patients.

In the case of this clonotype: Its antigen is as yet unknown.

Germline CDR1 is LNHDA and CDR2 is SQIVND (reference sequence). V dropped 6 bases and J dropped 4; count of bases not matched to a gene: 4. The CDR3 is 13 residues long. TRB rearrangements spanning V, D and J were amplified using mixed TRB-A/B primers. TCRdb re-analysed the multiplex PCR reads in MiXCR, keeping a single row per CDR3 protein. The sample contains about 2,600 distinct CDR3 sequences, 24% of which appear only once. TCR beta rearrangements were amplified from peripheral blood genomic DNA. This TCR was recovered from a human donor with a solid tumor. J is TRBJ1-2 and V is TRBV19; TRBD1 matches at 8 bases. Sequencing was performed on blood. CDR3 bases: TGTGCCAGTAGAACACAGGGGGGCTATGGCTACACCTTC. Protein product: CASRTQGGYGYTF.